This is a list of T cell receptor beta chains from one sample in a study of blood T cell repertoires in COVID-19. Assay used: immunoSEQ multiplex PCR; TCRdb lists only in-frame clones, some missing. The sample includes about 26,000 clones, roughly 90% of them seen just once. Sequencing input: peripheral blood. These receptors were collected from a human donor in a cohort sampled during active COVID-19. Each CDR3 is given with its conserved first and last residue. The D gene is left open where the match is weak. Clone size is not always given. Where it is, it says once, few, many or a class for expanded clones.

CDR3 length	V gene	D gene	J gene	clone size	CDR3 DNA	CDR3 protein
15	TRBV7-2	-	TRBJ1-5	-	TGTGCCAGCAGTCCACAGGGTAGGAGCAATCAGCCCCAGCATTTT	CASSPQGRSNQPQHF
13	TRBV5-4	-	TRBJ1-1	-	TGTGCCAGCAGGAGAGGGCTGAACACTGAAGCTTTCTTT	CASRRGLNTEAFF
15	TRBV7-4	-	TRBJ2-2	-	TGTGCCAGCAGCTTGTCTAGAGTAGACACCGGGGAGCTGTTTTTT	CASSLSRVDTGELFF
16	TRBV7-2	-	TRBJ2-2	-	TGTGCCAGCAGCTTAAACAGGGCCATTAACACCGGGGAGCTGTTTTTT	CASSLNRAINTGELFF
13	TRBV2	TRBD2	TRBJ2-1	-	TGTGCCAGCAGTGAAGCCGAGGGAGGGGAGCAGTTCTTC	CASSEAEGGEQFF
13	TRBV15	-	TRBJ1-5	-	TGTGCCACCAGCGAGGGGGGGACTCAGCCCCAGCATTTT	CATSEGGTQPQHF
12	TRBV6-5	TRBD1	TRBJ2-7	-	TGTGCCAGCGGGACAGCCTCCTACGAGCAGTACTTC	CASGTASYEQYF
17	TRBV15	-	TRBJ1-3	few	TGTGCCACCAGCACCCTTCGGGGGGGGAGATCTGGAAACACCATATATTTT	CATSTLRGGRSGNTIYF
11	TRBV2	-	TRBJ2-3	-	TGTGCCAGCCGGGTCACAGATACGCAGTATTTT	CASRVTDTQYF
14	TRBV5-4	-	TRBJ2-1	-	TGTGCCAGCAGCTTGGCCTACCGCGGGAATGAGCAGTTCTTC	CASSLAYRGNEQFF
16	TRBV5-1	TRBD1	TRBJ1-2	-	TGCGCCAGCAGAAAGGGACAGAGTTTAGCTAACTATGGCTACACCTTC	CASRKGQSLANYGYTF